The 29 T cell receptor beta chains given below trace back to one sample, sequenced in a study of blood T cells in healthy people across ages. It was with a sample-barcoded 5' primer and a J-beta primer mix that a second PCR of roughly 7 to 12 cycles was run. From the 5' RACE reads, TCRdb called clonotypes with MiXCR, one entry per CDR3 protein. This table holds more than 1.4 million distinct CDR3 sequences, roughly 45% found once. The sequencing sample was made of blood. The source of these receptors is a woman under 30 in good health.

The chain employs TRBV5-1 and TRBJ2-3; 7 bases are shared with TRBD2. Germline-derived CDR1 and CDR2 are SGHRS and YFSETQ. The CDR3 covers 15 residues. V dropped 3 bases and J dropped 4; count of bases not matched to a gene: 8. The CDR3 spells CASSYGGGPADTQYF. The DNA for the CDR3 is TGCGCCAGCAGCTACGGGGGAGGGCCCGCAGATACGCAGTATTTT.

This clonotype has only one observation. The chain links TRBV19 to TRBJ2-5; 11 bases match TRBD2. This CDR3 contains 18 residues. The ends lost 0 bases at V and 1 base at J; junction bases unmatched: 7. Looked up from germline, CDR1 is LNHDA and CDR2 is SQIVND (reference sequence). The CDR3 DNA follows: TGTGCCAGTAGTATAGATCCGGGACTAGCGGAACTCCAAGAGACCCAGTACTTC. Translation gives CASSIDPGLAELQETQYF.

CDR3 bases: TGTGCTAGTGGTTTGGGGCAGGGGAGCTCCTACGAGCAGTACTTC. Its translation is CASGLGQGSSYEQYF. The chain combines TRBV12-5 with TRBJ2-7; D perhaps matches TRBD1 (6 bases). The CDR3 contains 15 residues. In germline, CDR1 is LGHNT, CDR2 FRNRAP. Trimming stripped 1 base from V and 0 bases from J, with 10 bases between.

Note on this clonotype: Just one base apart from a much larger clone, this may be a read error. No conserved phenylalanine or tryptophan is present at the end of the CDR3, so a read error is the likely explanation. This chain joins TRBV20-1 and TRBJ2-1, with D perhaps TRBD2 (6 bases). CDR1 is DFQATT, CDR2 SNEGSKA, per germline (reference sequence). The CDR3 totals 15 residues. Trimming took 6 bases from V and 1 from J, leaving 16 bases between them. The CDR3 region has the DNA TGCAGTGCGGAACTAGCAGCCTCATCCTACAATGAGCAGTTCGTC. This gives the protein CSAELAASSYNEQFV.

The V call is TRBV4-1, the J call TRBJ1-5, with a tentative D call TRBD1 (5 bases). V gave up 0 bases and J gave up 4 bases, with 13 bases separating them. Germline V gives CDR1 MGHRA, CDR2 YSYEKL. This CDR3 has 16 residues. The CDR3 DNA sequence: TGCGCCAGCAGCCAAGATCAGGGACGGGATAATCAGCCCCAGCATTTT. Translated, it gives CASSQDQGRDNQPQHF.

The genes are TRBV25-1 and TRBJ2-3, with D perhaps matching TRBD2 (7 bases). Trimming removed 11 bases at V and 1 base at J, with 13 bases between. Germline CDR1 MGHDK, CDR2 SYGVNS. CDR3 length: 13 residues. CDR3 residues: CAVGGAGTDTQYF. The CDR3, as DNA: TGTGCCGTGGGGGGGGCGGGCACAGATACGCAGTATTTT.

The chain uses TRBV19 and TRBJ2-2, with D uncertain. The length of the CDR3 is 13 residues. V lost 7 bases and J lost 3, with 9 bases in between. The germline V gene encodes CDR1 LNHDA and CDR2 SQIVND (reference sequence). CDR3 bases: TGTGCCAGTATTCCCCGGGACACCGGGGAGCTGTTTTTT. Protein: CASIPRDTGELFF. The variable domain in full, with the rest retrieved from reference TRBV19 and TRBJ2-2, is DGGITQSPKYLFRKEGQNVTLSCEQNLNHDAMYWYRQDPGQGLRLIYYSQIVNDFQKGDIAEGYSVSREKKESFPLTVTSAQKNPTAFYLCASIPRDTGELFFGEGSRLTVL.

A single count supports this clonotype. The J gene is TRBJ2-7, the V gene TRBV2; D uncertain. Germline V gene sequence: CDR1 SNHLY, CDR2 FYNNEI. Trimming shortened V by 6 bases and J by 12 bases, and 15 bases separated the two germline ends. The CDR3 covers 11 residues. CDR3 protein: CASRGLDIRYF. The CDR3 DNA sequence: TGTGCCAGCAGGGGTCTTGACATTCGGTACTTC.

There are a few counts of this clonotype. The gene calls are TRBV5-1 and TRBJ2-4; 10 nucleotides agree with TRBD1. The CDR3 extends over 16 amino acids. CDR1 and CDR2 from the germline V gene are SGHRS and YFSETQ. Unmatched junction bases numbered 4, after V lost 2 bases and J lost 2 bases. CDR3 sequence (DNA): TGCGCCAGCAGCTTATTGGGACAGGGGACCAAAAACATTCAGTACTTC. Translating it yields CASSLLGQGTKNIQYF.

The chain recombines TRBV20-1 with TRBJ1-2; D is perhaps TRBD1 (5 bases). V was trimmed by 6 bases and J by 0 bases, leaving 11 bases between them. Germline V lookup: CDR1 DFQATT, CDR2 SNEGSKA (reference sequence). The CDR3 totals 13 residues. The CDR3 region is CSAPGDPNYGYTF. CDR3 nucleotide sequence: TGCAGTGCCCCCGGGGACCCTAACTATGGCTACACCTTC.

This clonotype has more than one count but fewer than ten. The chain employs TRBV7-8 and TRBJ2-3; unclear D gene. CDR3 length equals 14 residues. Germline lookup yields CDR1 SGHVS and CDR2 FQNEAQ. V lost 3 bases to trimming and J lost 6 bases, with 13 bases between them. CDR3 in DNA: TGTGCCAGCAGCTTGGTTGGTCCGAGGGATACGCAGTATTTT. Its translation is CASSLVGPRDTQYF.

For this clonotype: Mismatch with germline at one junction end may stem from a read error. The J gene is TRBJ2-3, the V gene TRBV7-9, with D hard to call. Germline V CDR1 and CDR2: SEHNR, FQNEAQ (reference sequence). The CDR3 has 11 amino acids. CDR3 nucleotides: TGTGTCAGCACCCCCTCCGGTACGCAGTATTTT. It encodes CVSTPSGTQYF.

In this sample, this clonotype turned up many times. The chain couples TRBV7-9 to TRBJ2-1; 9 positions match TRBD2. V lost 1 base to trimming and J lost 4 bases; unmatched junction nucleotides: 11. Germline CDR1 and CDR2: SEHNR and FQNEAQ (reference sequence). The length of the CDR3 is 18 residues. CDR3 nucleotide sequence: TGTGCCAGCAGCTTAGTTGGCGGGAGGGCCCTTGGATACAATGAGCAGTTCTTC. Encoded protein: CASSLVGGRALGYNEQFF.

The V gene is TRBV4-1, the J gene TRBJ2-3; D unclear. The length of the CDR3 is 14 residues. The germline V and J ends were trimmed by 6 bases and 6 bases, with 16 bases remaining between them. Germline V gives CDR1 MGHRA, CDR2 YSYEKL. Written as DNA, the CDR3 is TGCGCCAGCAGGGCCGGCGGCCCGGGTGATACGCAGTATTTT. This translates into CASRAGGPGDTQYF.

This clonotype was seen a handful of times. The V call is TRBV7-8, the J call TRBJ2-3; 8 bases line up with TRBD2. The CDR3 runs to 16 residues. J gave up 7 bases and V 0 bases, and 9 bases lay outside the gene matches. The germline V gene encodes CDR1 SGHVS and CDR2 FQNEAQ. The CDR3 bases are TGTGCCAGCAGCTTAGCAATAGAGCGGGGGACTCATACGCAGTATTTT. Its protein is CASSLAIERGTHTQYF. The full variable domain, rest sourced from reference TRBV7-8 and TRBJ2-3, is GAGVSQSPRYKVAKRGQDVALRCDPISGHVSLFWYQQALGQGPEFLTYFQNEAQLDKSGLPSDRFFAERPEGSVSTLKIQRTQQEDSAVYLCASSLAIERGTHTQYFGPGTRLTVL.

The chain uses TRBV6-1 and TRBJ1-5; TRBD1 agrees at 10 bases. CDR3 length equals 17 residues. Germline CDR1 and CDR2: MNHNS and SASEGT. V gave up 6 bases and J gave up 4 bases; unmatched junction bases: 12. The CDR3 sequence is CASRRLGTGVSNQPQHF. The CDR3 bases are TGTGCCAGCAGGCGCCTCGGGACAGGGGTGAGTAATCAGCCCCAGCATTTT.

This clonotype was seen many times. The chain uses TRBV5-1 and TRBJ2-7; D ambiguous. The V gene lost 2 bases and the J gene lost 7 bases, with 10 bases spanning the gap. The germline CDR1 and CDR2 sequences are SGHRS and YFSETQ. This CDR3 is built from 12 residues. The CDR3 DNA reads TGCGCCAGCAGCTTACCCACAACGGAGCAGTACTTC. Translated, it gives CASSLPTTEQYF.

The chain recombines TRBV6-1 with TRBJ1-2; the D gene is possibly TRBD1 (6 bases). Germline V lookup: CDR1 MNHNS, CDR2 SASEGT. The CDR3 consists of 14 residues. V gave up 3 bases and J gave up 3 bases, with 11 bases separating them. Here the CDR3 reads CASSDPRQDYGYTF. Here the CDR3 DNA reads TGTGCCAGCAGTGATCCAAGACAGGACTATGGCTACACCTTC.

This clonotype appeared a few times. The chain uses TRBV4-1 and TRBJ2-7, with 12 positions matching TRBD1. CDR1 and CDR2 (germline): MGHRA, YSYEKL. There are 15 residues in the CDR3. Trimming cost V 1 base and J 5 bases; bases outside gene matches: 3. The CDR3 spells CASSQAGQGADEQYF. The CDR3 DNA is TGCGCCAGCAGCCAAGCGGGACAGGGGGCTGACGAGCAGTACTTC.

This clonotype was seen more than once but under ten times. J is TRBJ2-7 and V is TRBV7-2, with TRBD2 matching 13 bases. Germline lookup yields CDR1 SGHTA and CDR2 FQGNSA. The V segment lost 8 bases and the J segment 2 bases; nucleotides outside the gene matches: 3. The CDR3 loop spans 14 amino acids. The CDR3 sequence is CASLLAGGAYEQYF. The CDR3 DNA sequence: TGTGCCAGCCTACTAGCGGGAGGGGCCTACGAGCAGTACTTC.

The chain carries TRBV29-1 and TRBJ1-2; the D is unclear. CDR1 and CDR2 (germline): SQVTM, ANQGSEA. V was pared by 0 bases and J by 7 bases, with 12 bases between. CDR3 length equals 13 residues. The CDR3 DNA sequence: TGCAGCGTTGAAGATCTCAAAGGGATTGGCTACACCTTC. Translated: CSVEDLKGIGYTF.

This clonotype was seen more than once but under ten times. This sequence joins TRBV20-1 and TRBJ2-5, with TRBD2 as a possible D gene (6 bases). The ends were cut back, 6 bases at V and 2 bases at J, with 16 bases in the middle. Germline V gene sequence: CDR1 DFQATT, CDR2 SNEGSKA (reference sequence). CDR3 size: 14 residues. DNA for the CDR3: TGCAGTGCCCCGATACTAGCTGGTCAAGAGACCCAGTACTTC. Its translation is CSAPILAGQETQYF.

V and J are TRBV10-3 and TRBJ2-2; 7 nucleotides align to TRBD2. The V segment lost 7 bases and the J segment 0 bases; nucleotides outside the gene matches: 5. Germline CDR1 reads ENHRY; CDR2 reads SYGVKD. The CDR3 spans 15 residues. CDR3 in amino acids: CAIMFGGANTGELFF. In DNA form, the CDR3 reads TGTGCCATCATGTTTGGGGGGGCGAACACCGGGGAGCTGTTTTTT.

The rearrangement uses TRBV5-1 and TRBJ2-5; D perhaps matches TRBD1 (6 bases). Per the germline V gene, CDR1 is SGHRS and CDR2 is YFSETQ. Trimming took off 4 bases at V and 4 bases at J, with 20 bases between the two ends. The CDR3 has 16 residues. The CDR3 reads CASSPEGTGIRETQYF. CDR3 sequence (DNA): TGCGCCAGCAGCCCCGAGGGAACAGGGATCCGAGAGACCCAGTACTTC.

The chain links TRBV20-1 to TRBJ2-1; 11 bases line up with TRBD2. V was clipped by 4 bases and J by 0 bases; unmatched bases: 5. Germline V gives CDR1 DFQATT, CDR2 SNEGSKA (reference sequence). CDR3 length: 16 amino acids. The CDR3: CSAILAGGPSYNEQFF. CDR3 coding DNA: TGCAGTGCTATCCTAGCGGGGGGCCCCTCCTACAATGAGCAGTTCTTC.

A single count supports this clonotype. CDR3 sequence (DNA): TGTGCCAGCAGTTTCAGGGGGGGGGCCTACACCTTC. This encodes CASSFRGGAYTF. The chain is built from TRBV12-3 or TRBV12-4 and TRBJ1-2; TRBD1 aligns across 7 bases. The CDR3 runs 12 residues. The ends lost 3 bases at V and 10 bases at J; junction bases unmatched: 5.

The chain recombines TRBV25-1 with TRBJ2-1, with TRBD2 matching over 7 bases. This CDR3 has 17 residues. Looked up from germline, CDR1 is MGHDK and CDR2 is SYGVNS. J gave up 4 bases and V 6 bases, and 15 bases lay outside the gene matches. CDR3 coding DNA: TGTGCCAGCAGGGGACGCCCGGGACTAACAGATTACAATGAGCAGTTCTTC. It translates to CASRGRPGLTDYNEQFF. The full variable domain, with the rest looked up from reference TRBV25-1 and TRBJ2-1, is EADIYQTPRYLVIGTGKKITLECSQTMGHDKMYWYQQDPGMELHLIHYSYGVNSTEKGDLSSESTVSRIRTEHFPLTLESARPSHTSQYLCASRGRPGLTDYNEQFFGPGTRLTVL.

The chain joins TRBV6-1 to TRBJ1-2; D is ambiguous. This CDR3 contains 14 residues. The germline gives CDR1 MNHNS, CDR2 SASEGT. V was shortened by 7 bases and J by 3 bases, with 15 bases between the two germline ends. CDR3 protein: CASNTAGWDYGYTF. In DNA form, the CDR3 reads TGTGCCAGCAACACCGCGGGGTGGGACTATGGCTACACCTTC.

The chain joins TRBV20-1 to TRBJ1-1; possible D gene TRBD1, 5 bases. V shed 8 bases and J shed 4 bases, with 14 bases lying between them. The CDR3 is made up of 12 amino acids. In germline, CDR1 is DFQATT, CDR2 SNEGSKA (reference sequence). The DNA of the CDR3 is TGCAGTCCCGGGATTGGGGGCACTGAAGCTTTCTTT. Translation: CSPGIGGTEAFF.